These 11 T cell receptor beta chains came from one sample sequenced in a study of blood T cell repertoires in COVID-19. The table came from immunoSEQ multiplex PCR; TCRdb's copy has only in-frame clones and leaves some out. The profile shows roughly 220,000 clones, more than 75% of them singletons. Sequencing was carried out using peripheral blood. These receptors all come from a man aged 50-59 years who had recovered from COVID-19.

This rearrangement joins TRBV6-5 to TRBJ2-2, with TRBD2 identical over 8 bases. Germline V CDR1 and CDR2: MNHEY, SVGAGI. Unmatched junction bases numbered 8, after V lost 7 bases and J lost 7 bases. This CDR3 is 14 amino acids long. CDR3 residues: CASTTGLEIGELFF. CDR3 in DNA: TGTGCCAGCACTACGGGACTAGAAATCGGGGAGCTGTTTTTT.

The chain's CDR3 is CASSLEGRGLFNEKLFF. CDR3 bases: TGTGCCAGCAGCTTGGAGGGCAGGGGGCTTTTTAATGAAAAACTGTTTTTT. The chain carries TRBV5-5 and TRBJ1-4; 8 nucleotides match TRBD1. Germline values: CDR1 SGHKS, CDR2 YYEKEE (reference sequence). V shed 0 bases and J 4 bases; nucleotides not matched to a gene: 8. The CDR3 is 17 amino acids.

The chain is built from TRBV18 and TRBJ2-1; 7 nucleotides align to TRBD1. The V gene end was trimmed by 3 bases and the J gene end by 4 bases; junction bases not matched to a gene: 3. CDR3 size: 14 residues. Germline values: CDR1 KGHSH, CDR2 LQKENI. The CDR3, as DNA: TGTGCCAGCTCACCCGGGACAGAGTACAATGAGCAGTTCTTC. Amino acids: CASSPGTEYNEQFF.

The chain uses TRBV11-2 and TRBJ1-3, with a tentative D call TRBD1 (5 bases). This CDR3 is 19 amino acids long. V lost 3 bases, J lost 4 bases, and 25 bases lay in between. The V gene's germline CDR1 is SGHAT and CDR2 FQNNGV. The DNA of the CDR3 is TGTGCCAGCAGCTTGGCGGCGTGGGGAGGGGCGAGCACCGGAAACACCATATATTTT. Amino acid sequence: CASSLAAWGGASTGNTIYF. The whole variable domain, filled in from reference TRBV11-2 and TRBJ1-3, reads EAGVAQSPRYKIIEKRQSVAFWCNPISGHATLYWYQQILGQGPKLLIQFQNNGVVDDSQLPKDRFSAERLKGVDSTLKIQPAKLEDSAVYLCASSLAAWGGASTGNTIYFGEGSWLTVV.

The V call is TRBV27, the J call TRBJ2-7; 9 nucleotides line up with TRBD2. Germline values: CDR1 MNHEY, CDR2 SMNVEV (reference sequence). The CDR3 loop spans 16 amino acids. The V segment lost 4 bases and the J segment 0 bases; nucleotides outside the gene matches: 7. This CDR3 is CASSSLTSGNSYEQYF. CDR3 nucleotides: TGTGCCAGCAGTTCCCTGACTAGCGGAAACTCCTACGAGCAGTACTTC.

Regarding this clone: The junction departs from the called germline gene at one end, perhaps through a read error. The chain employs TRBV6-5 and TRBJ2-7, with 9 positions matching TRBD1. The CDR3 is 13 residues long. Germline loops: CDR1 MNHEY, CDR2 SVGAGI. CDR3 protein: CASSTGGVYEQYF. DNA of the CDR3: TGTGCCAGCAGTACAGGGGGCGTGTACGAGCAGTATTTC.

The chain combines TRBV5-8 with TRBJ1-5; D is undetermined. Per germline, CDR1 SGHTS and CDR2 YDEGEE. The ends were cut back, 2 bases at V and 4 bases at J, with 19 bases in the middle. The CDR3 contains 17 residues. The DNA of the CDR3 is TGTGCCAGCAGCTTTGGGGAGGGTTTCAGGAGGAATCAGCCCCAGCATTTT. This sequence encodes CASSFGEGFRRNQPQHF.

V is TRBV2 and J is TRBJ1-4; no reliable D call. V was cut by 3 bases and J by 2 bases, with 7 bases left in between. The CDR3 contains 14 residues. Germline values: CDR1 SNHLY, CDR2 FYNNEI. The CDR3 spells CASSDFNTNEKLFF. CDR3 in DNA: TGTGCCAGCAGTGACTTTAATACTAATGAAAAACTGTTTTTT.

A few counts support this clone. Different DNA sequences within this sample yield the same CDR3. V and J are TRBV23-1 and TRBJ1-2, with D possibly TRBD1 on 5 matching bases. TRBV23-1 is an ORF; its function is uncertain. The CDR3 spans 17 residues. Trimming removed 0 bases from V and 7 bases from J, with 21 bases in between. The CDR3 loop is CASSQSEVCVRVRGYTF. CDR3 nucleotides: TGCGCCAGCAGTCAATCCGAGGTCTGTGTCAGGGTACGTGGCTACACCTTC.

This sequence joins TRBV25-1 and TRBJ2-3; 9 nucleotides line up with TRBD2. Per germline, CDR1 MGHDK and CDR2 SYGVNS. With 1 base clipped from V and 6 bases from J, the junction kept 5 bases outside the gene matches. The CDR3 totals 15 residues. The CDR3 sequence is CASSELSGRTDTQYF. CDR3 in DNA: TGTGCCAGCAGTGAATTGAGCGGGAGGACCGATACGCAGTATTTT.

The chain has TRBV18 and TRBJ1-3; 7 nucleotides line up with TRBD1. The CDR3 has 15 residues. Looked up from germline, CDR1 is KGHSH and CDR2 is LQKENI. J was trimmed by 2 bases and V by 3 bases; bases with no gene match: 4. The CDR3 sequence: CASSPDRVAGNTIYF. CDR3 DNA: TGTGCCAGCTCACCTGACAGGGTAGCTGGAAACACCATATATTTT.